These 9 T cell receptor beta chains came from one sample sequenced in a study of T cell repertoires in cytomegalovirus infection. Antigens of these TCRs are unknown. TCRdb called the reads again in MiXCR, with one record for every CDR3 protein. Of about 770,000 distinct CDR3 sequences listed, about 29% are singletons. Material: cultured CD8+ T cells from PBMCs, obtained from culture after CMV antigen stimulation. The receptors were gathered from a human donor in good health (CMV status not recorded). Some clones in this sample may be carry-over from other donors' samples.

This clonotype showed up just a few times. CDR3 sequence (DNA): TGTGCCAGCAGCTCCTCCCAGTGGGATCCCTATGGCTACACCTTC. Translating gives CASSSSQWDPYGYTF. The chain uses TRBV6-5 and TRBJ1-2; D is uncertain. The V gene lost 6 bases and the J gene lost 4 bases, with 18 bases spanning the gap. The CDR3 contains 15 residues. Germline-derived CDR1 and CDR2 are MNHEY and SVGAGI.

A few counts support this clonotype. The rearrangement uses TRBV19 and TRBJ2-1; the match to TRBD1 covers 9 bases. The germline gives CDR1 LNHDA, CDR2 SQIVND (reference sequence). Unmatched junction bases numbered 5, after V lost 3 bases and J lost 5 bases. The CDR3 has 15 residues. The DNA of the CDR3 is TGTGCCAGTAGTATCCTCACAGGGGGCCACAATGAGCAGTTCTTC. It encodes CASSILTGGHNEQFF.

V is TRBV11-3 and J is TRBJ1-1; D is unclear. Germline V gene lookup returns CDR1 SGHNT and CDR2 YENEEA. The germline V and J ends were trimmed by 5 bases and 5 bases, with 12 bases remaining between them. The CDR3 consists of 13 residues. The CDR3: CASSRGRRTEAFF. DNA of the CDR3: TGTGCCAGCAGCCGTGGGAGGAGGACTGAAGCTTTCTTT.

The CDR3 nucleotides are TGTGCCAGCAGCTGGGGGACTAGCGGCGGAGAGACCCAGTACTTC. Its protein product is CASSWGTSGGETQYF. The chain is built from TRBV7-9 and TRBJ2-5; 11 nucleotides match TRBD2. CDR1 and CDR2 (germline): SEHNR, FQNEAQ (reference sequence). J was trimmed by 4 bases and V by 4 bases; bases with no gene match: 5. The CDR3 is made up of 15 amino acids.

This clonotype was observed once. The J gene is TRBJ1-2, the V gene TRBV5-1; D is uncertain. The length of the CDR3 is 13 residues. Germline values: CDR1 SGHRS, CDR2 YFSETQ. Trimming stripped 3 bases from V and 1 base from J, with 7 bases between. CDR3 in DNA: TGCGCCAGCAGCTCCACGGATAACTATGGCTACACCTTC. Amino acids: CASSSTDNYGYTF.

This clonotype came up a few times. J is TRBJ2-7 and V is TRBV6-2 or TRBV6-3, with TRBD1 as a possible D gene (6 bases). CDR3 length equals 14 residues. Germline CDR1 reads MNHEY; CDR2 reads SVGEGT. Trimming cost V 2 bases and J 3 bases, with 11 bases left between them. CDR3 nucleotide sequence: TGTGCCAGCAGTTACCCCGGACAGAGCTACGAGCAGTACGTC. This codes for CASSYPGQSYEQYV.

This clonotype was recorded a few times. The chain recombines TRBV13 with TRBJ1-1; D uncertain. The V end was cut by 1 base, the J end by 6 bases, with 9 bases between. Germline V gene lookup returns CDR1 PRHDT and CDR2 FYEKMQ (reference sequence). This CDR3 is built from 13 residues. The CDR3 sequence is CASSLETSAEAFF. For the CDR3, the DNA is TGTGCCAGCAGCTTAGAGACTAGCGCTGAAGCTTTCTTT.

This clonotype was seen only a few times. The V call is TRBV10-3, the J call TRBJ1-1, with D uncertain. The V end lost 6 bases, the J end lost 7 bases, and 9 bases lay between the germline ends. Germline CDR1 is ENHRY and CDR2 is SYGVKD. CDR3 size: 11 residues. CDR3: CAIRESVEAFF. DNA for the CDR3: TGTGCCATCAGAGAGAGTGTTGAAGCTTTCTTT.

The genes are TRBV27 and TRBJ2-5, with 8 bases lining up with TRBD1. Germline values: CDR1 MNHEY, CDR2 SMNVEV (reference sequence). The CDR3 is 20 residues long. With V trimmed by 3 bases and J by 5 bases, 23 bases remained unmatched. The CDR3 reads CASSFHAMTQTGAAAETQYF. CDR3 nucleotide sequence: TGTGCCAGCAGTTTCCACGCTATGACCCAGACAGGGGCGGCCGCGGAGACCCAGTACTTC.